The 15 T cell receptor beta chains reported below all come from one sample, sequenced in a study of OX40 agonist ivuxolimab in advanced cancers. Some clones are missing from TCRdb's copy, which holds only in-frame ones; the method was immunoSEQ multiplex PCR. The repertoire holds some 45,000 clones, with approximately 80% as singletons. Here the sequenced sample was CD4+ or CD8+ T cells sorted from blood, taken in a trial of the OX40 agonist ivuxolimab. These receptors came from an adult with an advanced solid tumor such as melanoma, head and neck, liver or kidney cancer.

The genes are TRBV5-1 and TRBJ2-7; TRBD1 might be the D (6 bases). CDR3 length equals 14 residues. Trimming left V 0 bases short and J 5 bases short, with 12 bases between. Looked up from germline, CDR1 is SGHRS and CDR2 is YFSETQ. The CDR3 is CASSLAAGDDEQYF. CDR3 DNA: TGCGCCAGCAGCTTGGCGGCAGGGGACGACGAGCAGTACTTC.

V gene TRBV30 combines with J gene TRBJ2-7; a possible D gene is TRBD1 (6 bases). Germline CDR1 is GTSNPN and CDR2 is SVGIG (reference sequence). This CDR3 has 11 amino acids. The ends were cut back, 7 bases at V and 1 base at J, with 8 bases in the middle. CDR3 nucleotide sequence: TGTGCCTTGGACAGATCCTACGAGCAGTACTTC. It encodes CALDRSYEQYF.

This clone has a single count. The rearrangement links TRBV2 to TRBJ2-5; no definite D call. The end of the DNA fits TRBJ2-7 better, so the J call may be wrong. The CDR3 has 14 amino acids. Germline V CDR1 and CDR2: SNHLY, FYNNEI. The CDR3 protein is CASSGRTSSYEQYF. The CDR3 region has the DNA TGTGCCAGCAGTGGCCGTACGAGCTCCTACGAGCAGTACTTC.

V gene TRBV7-8 combines with J gene TRBJ2-3; D may correspond to TRBD1 or TRBD2 (5 bases each). Germline CDR1 SGHVS, CDR2 FQNEAQ. This CDR3 has 16 residues. Trimming stripped 4 bases from V and 4 bases from J, with 18 bases between. The CDR3 DNA reads as TGTGCCAGCAGCTCTCTGGGGCAGGGAGTTTCAGATACGCAGTATTTT. This sequence encodes CASSSLGQGVSDTQYF.

This clone has only one observation. This chain uses TRBV7-8 with TRBJ2-7, with no clear D. The germline V gene has CDR1 SGHVS and CDR2 FQNEAQ. Trimming took off 6 bases at V and 7 bases at J, with 16 bases between the two ends. This CDR3 region has 13 residues. The DNA of the CDR3 is TGTGCCAGCAGGCCGGGTTCTTTGGGGGAGCAGTACTTC. This sequence encodes CASRPGSLGEQYF.

The V call is TRBV7-9, the J call TRBJ1-2; 10 bases align to TRBD1. The CDR3 contains 16 residues. Germline V gene data show CDR1 as SEHNR and CDR2 as FQNEAQ (reference sequence). Unmatched junction bases numbered 8, after V lost 0 bases and J lost 7 bases. The CDR3 nucleotides read TGTGCCAGCAGCTTAGCCTCCGGGACAGGGGCTAGTGGCTACACCTTC. It translates to CASSLASGTGASGYTF. Full variable domain (rest looked up from reference TRBV7-9 and TRBJ1-2): DTGVSQNPRHKITKRGQNVTFRCDPISEHNRLYWYRQTLGQGPEFLTYFQNEAQLEKSRLLSDRFSAERPKGSFSTLEIQRTEQGDSAMYLCASSLASGTGASGYTFGSGTRLTVV.

The rearrangement joins TRBV4-3 to TRBJ2-1, with TRBD2 matching 7 bases. Per germline, CDR1 LGHNA and CDR2 YSLEER. V trimming: 0 bases; J trimming: 10 bases; junction bases outside the gene matches: 6. The CDR3 is made up of 14 amino acids. CDR3 nucleotide sequence: TGCGCCAGCAGCCAAGATTTATCGACTAGCGAGCAGTTCTTC. Residues: CASSQDLSTSEQFF.

The chain uses TRBV6-1 and TRBJ2-7; 7 nucleotides line up with TRBD2. Trimming cost V 7 bases and J 2 bases; bases outside gene matches: 8. CDR1 and CDR2 (germline): MNHNS, SASEGT. This CDR3 is built from 14 residues. This CDR3 is CASNPGGKAYEQYF. Here the CDR3 DNA reads TGTGCCAGCAACCCCGGGGGGAAGGCCTACGAGCAGTACTTC.

The chain uses TRBV5-1 and TRBJ2-5, with TRBD2 matching over 8 bases. CDR1 is SGHRS and CDR2 is YFSETQ in the germline V gene. CDR3 length: 16 amino acids. Trimming removed 0 bases from V and 4 bases from J; junction bases left unmatched: 8. CDR3 sequence reads: CASSLAPGRGPETQYF. Here the CDR3 DNA reads TGCGCCAGCAGCTTGGCCCCCGGGAGGGGCCCAGAGACCCAGTACTTC.

The genes are TRBV7-9 and TRBJ1-4; D unresolved. Trimming removed 1 base at V and 8 bases at J, with 8 bases between. This CDR3 contains 13 residues. CDR1 and CDR2 from the germline V gene are SEHNR and FQNEAQ (reference sequence). CDR3 nucleotide sequence: TGTGCCAGCAGCTTAGGTATGAAGGAAAAACTGTTTTTT. Translation: CASSLGMKEKLFF.

The chain carries TRBV5-1 and TRBJ1-2, with 11 bases lining up with TRBD1. The CDR3 sequence is 12 residues long. Unmatched junction bases numbered 4, after V lost 7 bases and J lost 8 bases. Germline V lookup: CDR1 SGHRS, CDR2 YFSETQ. The CDR3 region has the DNA TGCGCCAGCGGGGGACAGGGGGAAGGCTACACCTTC. Protein sequence: CASGGQGEGYTF. Full variable domain (remainder filled in from reference TRBV5-1 and TRBJ1-2): KAGVTQTPRYLIKTRGQQVTLSCSPISGHRSVSWYQQTPGQGLQFLFEYFSETQRNKGNFPGRFSGRQFSNSRSEMNVSTLELGDSALYLCASGGQGEGYTFGSGTRLTVV.

The V call is TRBV9, the J call TRBJ2-1; D call uncertain. The CDR3 spans 15 residues. Trimming removed 0 bases at V and 0 bases at J, with 7 bases between. Germline V gene data show CDR1 as SGDLS and CDR2 as YYNGEE. In DNA form, the CDR3 reads TGTGCCAGCAGCGTAGGCCAGGTCTCCTACAATGAGCAGTTCTTC. This translates into CASSVGQVSYNEQFF.

V and J are TRBV6-1 and TRBJ1-5; D not resolved. The germline V gene encodes CDR1 MNHNS and CDR2 SASEGT. With 8 bases removed from V and 6 bases from J, the gap between germline ends came to 11 bases. There are 12 residues in the CDR3. In nucleotides, the CDR3 is TGTGCCAGCCGGATGAAGGGTCAGCCCCAGCATTTT. Encoded protein: CASRMKGQPQHF.

The V and J genes are TRBV7-3 and TRBJ1-1, with 7 nucleotides matching TRBD1. The CDR3 spans 14 residues. In germline, CDR1 is SGHTA, CDR2 FQGTGA. Trimming removed 2 bases from V and 2 bases from J; junction bases left unmatched: 2. The CDR3 DNA reads as TGTGCCAGCAGCTTACGACAGGGAAACACTGAAGCTTTCTTT. Its protein product is CASSLRQGNTEAFF.

CDR3 amino acids: CASSPPPGLGQFF. DNA for the CDR3: TGTGCCAGCTCACCACCTCCGGGACTAGGGCAGTTCTTC. The chain uses TRBV18 and TRBJ2-1; TRBD2 matches 8 bases. Looked up from germline, CDR1 is KGHSH and CDR2 is LQKENI. The CDR3 covers 13 residues. The junction had 4 bases not matched to a gene; V was cut back by 0 bases and J by 12 bases.